This T cell receptor (beta chain) was identified in a study of blood T cells in healthy people across ages. Samples each had at least 6 micrograms of total RNA extracted. Using a J-beta primer mix together with a sample-barcoded 5' primer, a second PCR was run for roughly 7 to 11 cycles. Using its own MiXCR run on the 5' RACE reads, TCRdb lists one record per CDR3 protein. This sample has roughly 800,000 distinct CDR3 sequences, with nearly 60% found just once. Study-wide findings and caveats: Estimated diversity that came from one million T cells was considered an underestimate.

As concerns this clonotype: What it binds is unknown.

The CDR3 runs 16 residues. V was clipped by 6 bases and J by 0 bases, with 12 bases between them. The chain couples TRBV12-3 or TRBV12-4 to TRBJ2-6; D gene uncertain. Sequencing used blood. The TCR was taken from a man aged 25 to 45 in good health. The CDR3 coding sequence is TGTGCCAGCAGGTACACGGACGGCTCTGGGGCCAACGTCCTGACTTTC. It translates to CASRYTDGSGANVLTF.